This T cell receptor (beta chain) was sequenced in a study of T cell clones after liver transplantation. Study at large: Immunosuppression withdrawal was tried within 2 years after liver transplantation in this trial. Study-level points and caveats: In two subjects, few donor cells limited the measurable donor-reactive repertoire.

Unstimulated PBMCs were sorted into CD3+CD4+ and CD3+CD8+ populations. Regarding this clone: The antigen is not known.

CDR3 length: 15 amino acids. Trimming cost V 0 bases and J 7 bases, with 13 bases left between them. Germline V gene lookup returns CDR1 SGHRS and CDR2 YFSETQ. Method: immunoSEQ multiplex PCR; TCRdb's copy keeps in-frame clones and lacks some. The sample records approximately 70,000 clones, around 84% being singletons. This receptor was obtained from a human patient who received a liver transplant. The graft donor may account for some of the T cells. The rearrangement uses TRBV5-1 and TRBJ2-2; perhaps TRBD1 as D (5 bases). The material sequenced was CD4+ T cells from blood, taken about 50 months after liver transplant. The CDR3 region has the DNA TGCGCCAGCAGCTTGGATTCAGGGCTGGTCGGGGAGCTGTTTTTT. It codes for CASSLDSGLVGELFF.